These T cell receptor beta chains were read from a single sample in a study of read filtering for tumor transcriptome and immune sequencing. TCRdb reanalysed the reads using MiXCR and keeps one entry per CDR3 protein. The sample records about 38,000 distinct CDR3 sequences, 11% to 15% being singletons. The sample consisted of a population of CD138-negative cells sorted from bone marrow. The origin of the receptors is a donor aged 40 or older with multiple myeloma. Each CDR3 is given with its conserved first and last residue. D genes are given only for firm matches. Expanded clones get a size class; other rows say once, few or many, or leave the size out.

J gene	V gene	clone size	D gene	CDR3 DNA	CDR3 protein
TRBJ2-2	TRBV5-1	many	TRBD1	TGCGCCAGCAGCTCACGGACAGGGGAAGCCGGGGAGCTGTTTTTT	CASSSRTGEAGELFF
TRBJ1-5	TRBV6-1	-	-	TGTGCCCGCTCATTCGCTGGGTTGAATCAGCCCCAGCATTTT	CARSFAGLNQPQHF
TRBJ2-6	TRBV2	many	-	TGTGCCAGCAGTGAGGGGTGGGGATATGGGGCCAACGTCCTGACTTTC	CASSEGWGYGANVLTF
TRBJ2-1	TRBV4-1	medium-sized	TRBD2	TGCGCCAGCAGCCAAGGGCTCCTAGCGGGGGGGCTGGGCAATGAGCAGTTCTTC	CASSQGLLAGGLGNEQFF
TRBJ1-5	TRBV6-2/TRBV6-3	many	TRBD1	TGTGCCAGCAGTTACTTGGGACAGGGGAATCAGCCCCAGCATTTT	CASSYLGQGNQPQHF
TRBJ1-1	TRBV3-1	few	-	TGTGCCAGCAGCCCGTCCCGGGACAATAGCTTAGCGGGCACTGAAGCTTTCTTT	CASSPSRDNSLAGTEAFF
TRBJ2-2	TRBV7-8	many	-	TGTGCCAGCAGCCGGGCCCCTCTGGGGGAGCTGTTTTTT	CASSRAPLGELFF
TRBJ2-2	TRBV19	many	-	TGTGCCAGTATAGAACAGGGCAACACCGGGGAGCTGTTTTTT	CASIEQGNTGELFF
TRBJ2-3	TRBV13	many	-	TGTGCCAGCAGCTTGATGTCGGCTAGCACAGATACGCAGTATTTT	CASSLMSASTDTQYF
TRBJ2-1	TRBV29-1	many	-	TGCAGCGGAAGTTCAAATGAGCAGTTCTTC	CSGSSNEQFF
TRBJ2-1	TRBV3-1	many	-	TGTGCCAGCTCTCAGGGGGTAATAGCGGGGTACAATGAGCAGTTCTTC	CASSQGVIAGYNEQFF
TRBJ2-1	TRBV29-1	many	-	TGCAGCGTTGAAGTACGGTACAATGAGCAGTTCTTC	CSVEVRYNEQFF
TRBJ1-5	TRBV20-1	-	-	TGCAGTGCTAGAGACCGGACACCAAATCAGCCCCAGCATTTT	CSARDRTPNQPQHF
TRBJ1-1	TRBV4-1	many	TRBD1	TGCGCCAGCAGCCAAGGACAGGGGGCGCGTGCTTTCTTT	CASSQGQGARAFF
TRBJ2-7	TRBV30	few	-	TGTGCCTGGAGTCCCAGAAACTACGAGCAGTACTTC	CAWSPRNYEQYF
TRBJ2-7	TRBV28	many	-	TGTGCCAGCAGCCCCCGGGCAGTCACTTACGAGCAGTACTTC	CASSPRAVTYEQYF
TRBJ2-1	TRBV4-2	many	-	TGTGCCAGCAGCCAAGTTGGGGGCTGGGGCAATGAGCAGTTCTTC	CASSQVGGWGNEQFF
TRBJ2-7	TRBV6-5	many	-	TGTGCCAGCAGTTACTCGAGGGGCTACGAGCAGTACTTC	CASSYSRGYEQYF
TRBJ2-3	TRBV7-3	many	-	TGTGCCAGCAGCTTAACCGGGCAGTTCACAGATACGCAGTATTTT	CASSLTGQFTDTQYF
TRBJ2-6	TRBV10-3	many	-	TGTGCCATCAGCGGTCGGGACTCTGGGGCCAACGTCCTGACTTTC	CAISGRDSGANVLTF
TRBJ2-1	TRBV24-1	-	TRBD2	TGTGCCACCAGTGATTTGCATTACGGACTAGCGGGGGGGCGTAATGAGCAGTTCTTC	CATSDLHYGLAGGRNEQFF
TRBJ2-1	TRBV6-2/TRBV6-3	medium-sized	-	TGTGCCAGCTCCGATCGCAGGGTCGCCATCAATGAGCAGTTCTTC	CASSDRRVAINEQFF
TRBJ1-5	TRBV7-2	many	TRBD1	TGTGCCAGCAGCCAGTGGGACAGTAGCAATCAGCCCCAGCATTTT	CASSQWDSSNQPQHF
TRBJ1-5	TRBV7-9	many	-	TGTGCCAGCAGCCCTGAGCCCGGTCAGCCCCAGCATTTT	CASSPEPGQPQHF
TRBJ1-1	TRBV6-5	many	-	TGTGCCAGCAGTCGTGGACAGCGTGAAGCTTTCTTT	CASSRGQREAFF
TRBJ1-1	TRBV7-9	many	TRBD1	TGTGCCAGCAGCTTCCCAGGGGGTCTGAAAGATTTCTTT	CASSFPGGLKDFF
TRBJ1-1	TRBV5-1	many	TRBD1	TGCGCCAGCAGCTTAAAACCCGGGACAGGAAGATCGAACACTGAAGCTTTCTTT	CASSLKPGTGRSNTEAFF
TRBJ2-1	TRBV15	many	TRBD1	TGTGCCACCAGCAGCAGGGGGAATGAGCAGTTCTTC	CATSSRGNEQFF
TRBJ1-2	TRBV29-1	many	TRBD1	TGCAGCCACGATACTCGGACAGGGCGAGGCTACACCTTC	CSHDTRTGRGYTF
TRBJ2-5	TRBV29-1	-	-	TGCAGCGTTGAATCGACTATGCGAAAGACCCAGTACTTC	CSVESTMRKTQYF
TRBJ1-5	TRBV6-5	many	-	TGTGCCAGCAGTTACGCAGGGGGCAATCAGCCCCAGCATTTT	CASSYAGGNQPQHF
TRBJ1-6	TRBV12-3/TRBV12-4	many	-	TGTGCCAGCAGTTTCAAGGGTGCGGATTCACCCCTCCACTTT	CASSFKGADSPLHF
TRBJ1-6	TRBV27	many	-	TGTGCCAGCAGTTTATTTGGTAGGGTCCGCCAGAATTCACCCCTCCACTTT	CASSLFGRVRQNSPLHF
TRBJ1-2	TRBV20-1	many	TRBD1	TGCAGTGCCTTCGGGACAGGGGAACTATCGTATGGCTACACCTTC	CSAFGTGELSYGYTF
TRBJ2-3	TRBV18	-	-	TGTGCCAGCTCACCACCTACGGCAGGTACGCAGTATTTT	CASSPPTAGTQYF
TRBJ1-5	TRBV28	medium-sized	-	TGTGCCAGCAGTTTACTGGGGGGGGCGGATCAGCCCCAGCATTTT	CASSLLGGADQPQHF
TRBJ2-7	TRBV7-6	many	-	TGTGCCAGCAGCTTAAGCACAGGGTCTGCCTACGAGCAGTACTTC	CASSLSTGSAYEQYF
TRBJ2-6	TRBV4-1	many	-	TGCGCCAGCAGCCACCAAGGTCGTGGAGGCTCTGGGGCCAACGTCCTGACTTTC	CASSHQGRGGSGANVLTF
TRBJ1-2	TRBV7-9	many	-	TGTGCCAGCAGCGCGTCGGACAGCGATAACTATGGCTACACCTTC	CASSASDSDNYGYTF
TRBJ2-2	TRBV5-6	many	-	TGTGCCAGCAGCATCACCGGGGAGCTGTTTTTT	CASSITGELFF
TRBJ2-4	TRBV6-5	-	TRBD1	TGTGCCAGCAGTTTAGACAGGGCCCGGGGAGACATTCAGTACTTC	CASSLDRARGDIQYF
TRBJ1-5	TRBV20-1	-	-	TGCAGTGCAAGGGGGGGCGGCAATCAGCCCCAGCATTTT	CSARGGGNQPQHF
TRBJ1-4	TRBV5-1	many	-	TGCGCCAGCAGCCCCAGGACAGCAACTAATGAAAAACTGTTTTTT	CASSPRTATNEKLFF
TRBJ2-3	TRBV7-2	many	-	TGTGCCAGCAGCCGTCGAGGGGGCACAGATACGCAGTATTTT	CASSRRGGTDTQYF
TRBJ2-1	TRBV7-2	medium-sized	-	TGTGCCAGCAGCTTAGGCGGGACTGAGCAGTTCTTC	CASSLGGTEQFF
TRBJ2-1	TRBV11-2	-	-	TGTGCCAGCGGCTTCCAACTAGAAGGTGAGCAGTTCTTC	CASGFQLEGEQFF
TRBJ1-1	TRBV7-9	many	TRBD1	TGTGCCAGCAGCATCGGACAGGGGTGGAACACTGAAGCTTTCTTT	CASSIGQGWNTEAFF
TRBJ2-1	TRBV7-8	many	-	TGTGCCAGCGGTTATTACAATGAGCAGTTCTTC	CASGYYNEQFF
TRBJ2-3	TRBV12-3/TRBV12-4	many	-	TGTGCCAGCAGTTTGCGTAGACCCCCAGATACGCAGTATTTT	CASSLRRPPDTQYF
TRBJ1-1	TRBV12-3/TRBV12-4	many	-	TGTGCCAGCAGTCCACTAATCGATGAAGCTTTCTTT	CASSPLIDEAFF
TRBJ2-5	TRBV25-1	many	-	TGTGCCAGCAGTGGGGACATTGCGACCCAGTACTTC	CASSGDIATQYF
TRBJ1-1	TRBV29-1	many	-	TGCAGCGTTGAGGAGCTTATGGCAGGGGAAGCTTTCTTT	CSVEELMAGEAFF
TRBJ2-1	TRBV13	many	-	TGTGCCAGCAGCTTAGGGCAGAATGAGCAGTTCTTC	CASSLGQNEQFF
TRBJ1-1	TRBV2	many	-	TGTGCCAGCAGGAGGGAGGGTTGGGCTTTCTTT	CASRREGWAFF
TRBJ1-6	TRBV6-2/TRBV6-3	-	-	TGTGCCAGCAGTTTATGGGGACACCAGAATTCACCCCTCCACTTT	CASSLWGHQNSPLHF
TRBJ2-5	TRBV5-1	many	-	TGCGCCAGCAGCTTGGGTGGCGGGGACCAAGAGACCCAGTACTTC	CASSLGGGDQETQYF
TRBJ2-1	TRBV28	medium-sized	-	TGTGCCAGCAGTTTCTCAGGGGGGAATAATGAGCAGTTCTTC	CASSFSGGNNEQFF
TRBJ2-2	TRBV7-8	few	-	TGTGCCAGCAGCTTAGCGGGGCTAGCGAACACCGGGGAGCTGTTTTTT	CASSLAGLANTGELFF
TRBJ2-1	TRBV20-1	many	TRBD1	TGCAGTGCTAGAAGACAGGGGGTCGTGGGTGAGCAGTTCTTC	CSARRQGVVGEQFF